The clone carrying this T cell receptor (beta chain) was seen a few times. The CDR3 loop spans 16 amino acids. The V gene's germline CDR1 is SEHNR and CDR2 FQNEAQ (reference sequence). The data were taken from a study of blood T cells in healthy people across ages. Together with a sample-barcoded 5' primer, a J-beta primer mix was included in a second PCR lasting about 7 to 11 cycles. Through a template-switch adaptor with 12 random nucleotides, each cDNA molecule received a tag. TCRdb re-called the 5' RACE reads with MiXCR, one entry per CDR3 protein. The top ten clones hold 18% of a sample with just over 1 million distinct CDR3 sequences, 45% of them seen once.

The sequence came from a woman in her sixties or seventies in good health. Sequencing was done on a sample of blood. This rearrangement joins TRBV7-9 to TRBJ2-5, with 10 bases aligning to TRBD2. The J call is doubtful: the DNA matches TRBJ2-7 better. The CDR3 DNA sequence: TGTGCCAGCAGCAAGAGGACTAGCGGACTCTACAACGAGCAGTACTTC. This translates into CASSKRTSGLYNEQYF.